What follows describes a single TCR beta chain. Antigen unknown. Trimming removed 6 bases at V and 0 bases at J, with 15 bases between. Germline V CDR1 and CDR2: MNHNY, SVGAGI (reference sequence). The CDR3 is made up of 15 amino acids. Libraries were prepared by immunoSEQ multiplex PCR; TCRdb keeps only in-frame clonotypes and omits some of them. The sample lists 80,000 to 130,000 clones; 94% were seen once. This sample was taken from a study of siplizumab effects on memory and regulatory T cells. General study points: Of the proliferating CD4+ or CD8+ clones, roughly 75-95% lacked a naive or memory phenotype that could be assigned. Apparently more diverse than memory cells, naive T cells also seemed major alloresponse contributors. Of the alloreactive clones, only a minor fraction mapped to unstimulated subsets.

The clonotype was recovered from a human donor in good health. The sample taken for sequencing was Tregs sorted from blood. This chain links TRBV6-6 with TRBJ2-7, with D unresolved. CDR3 nucleotides: TGTGCCAGCAGGCAAAGATCCTACAGCTCCTACGAGCAGTACTTC. It is translated as CASRQRSYSSYEQYF.